This TCR beta chain came from a study of blood T cell repertoires in COVID-19. The CDR3 is made up of 14 amino acids. Germline trimming cut 5 bases from V and 8 bases from J; bases unmatched to any gene: 5. Germline V gene sequence: CDR1 SEHNR, CDR2 FQNEAQ (reference sequence). Under the authors' procedure: Reference gene primers were amplified, and this amplification served to estimate nucleated cell counts. Sequencing was performed with immunoSEQ multiplex PCR; in TCRdb, only in-frame clones are kept and a portion is missing. Clone size and the V and J calls come from that table; the DNA yielded D and trimming. Altogether about 250,000 clones are present, 80% to 85% being singletons, with the ten largest covering around 4%.

The chain couples TRBV7-9 to TRBJ1-4; 10 bases match TRBD1. The sample was peripheral blood. This TCR derives from a middle-aged man with active or convalescent COVID-19. CDR3 DNA: TGTGCCAGCAGCCAAGGACAGGGGGGCGAAAAACTGTTTTTT. As protein: CASSQGQGGEKLFF.